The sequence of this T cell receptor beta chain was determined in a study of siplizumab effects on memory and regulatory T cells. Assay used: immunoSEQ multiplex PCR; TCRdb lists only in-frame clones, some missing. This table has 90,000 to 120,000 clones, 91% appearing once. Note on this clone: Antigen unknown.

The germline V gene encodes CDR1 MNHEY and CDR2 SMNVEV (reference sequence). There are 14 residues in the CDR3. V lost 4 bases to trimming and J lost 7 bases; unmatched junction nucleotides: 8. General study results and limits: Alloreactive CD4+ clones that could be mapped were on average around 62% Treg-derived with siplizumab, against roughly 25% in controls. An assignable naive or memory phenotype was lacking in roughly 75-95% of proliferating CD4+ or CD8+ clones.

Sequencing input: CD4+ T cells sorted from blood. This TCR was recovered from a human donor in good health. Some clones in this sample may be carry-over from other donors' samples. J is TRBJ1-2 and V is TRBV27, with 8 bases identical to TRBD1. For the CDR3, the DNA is TGTGCCAGCAGTTGGACAGGGTATGAAGGTGGCTACACCTTC. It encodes CASSWTGYEGGYTF.